The T cell receptor (beta chain) under discussion was sequenced for a study of shared clonotypes between healthy human individuals. The study's findings and limits: Shared clonotypes across all four donors exceeded non-shared ones in generation probability. As a rule, naive subsets had a larger estimated richness than memory subsets.

Profiled with immunoSEQ multiplex PCR; TCRdb holds only in-frame clones, not every one. The data hold 2 million to 2.5 million clones, with roughly 93% observed a single time. As to this clone: Its antigen is not known.

The CDR3 contains 13 residues. The V gene end was trimmed by 5 bases and the J gene end by 9 bases; junction bases not matched to a gene: 3. CDR1 and CDR2 (germline): SNHLY, FYNNEI. The chain carries TRBV2 and TRBJ2-1, with TRBD2 matching 11 bases. Source material: naive CD4+ T cells from PBMCs. Sample subset: CD45RA+ positively selected. The sequence was obtained from a man aged 18-30 years in good health. Some clones in this sample may be carry-over from other donors' samples. For the CDR3, the DNA is TGTGCCAGCAGTTCCGGGACTAGCGGTGAGCAGTTCTTC. Translated: CASSSGTSGEQFF.